The 14 T cell receptor beta chains reported below all come from one sample, sequenced in a study of chemoradiotherapy in HPV16-positive cancers. Some clones are missing from TCRdb's copy, which holds only in-frame ones; the method was immunoSEQ multiplex PCR. The sample lists around 25,000 clones, approximately 94% occurring once. The sample was blood, taken from a patient who underwent chemoradiotherapy. These receptors originate from a human donor with HPV-associated anogenital cancer.

The V gene is TRBV10-2, the J gene TRBJ2-7; 10 nucleotides line up with TRBD2. This CDR3 has 15 amino acids. V lost 6 bases and J lost 4; bases outside the gene matches: 9. Germline V gene sequence: CDR1 WSHSY, CDR2 SAAADI. The CDR3 DNA reads as TGCGCCAGCAGATTCTTAGCGGGAGGAGAATACGAGCAGTACTTC. This sequence encodes CASRFLAGGEYEQYF.

The chain joins TRBV11-2 to TRBJ1-1; D unresolved. Trimming left V 4 bases short and J 4 bases short, with 10 bases between. This CDR3 region has 13 residues. The germline gives CDR1 SGHAT, CDR2 FQNNGV. The CDR3 DNA reads as TGTGCCAGCAGCTCCTATACGGGCACTGAAGCTTTCTTT. It codes for CASSSYTGTEAFF.

This chain connects TRBV6-6 to TRBJ2-7; a weak D match, TRBD2 (5 bases). The germline gives CDR1 MNHNY, CDR2 SVGAGI (reference sequence). Deletions cut 7 bases from V and 0 bases from J, with 10 bases between. The CDR3 has 13 residues. The CDR3 DNA reads as TGTGCCAGCACTCGGGGTAGCTCCTACGAGCAGTACTTC. Translation: CASTRGSSYEQYF.

The chain is built from TRBV9 and TRBJ2-5; tentatively, D is TRBD2 (6 bases). This CDR3 region has 14 residues. In germline, CDR1 is SGDLS, CDR2 YYNGEE. The V gene lost 3 bases and the J gene lost 2 bases, with 11 bases spanning the gap. The CDR3 sequence is CASSGPGGQETQYF. The CDR3 coding sequence is TGTGCCAGCAGCGGACCCGGGGGACAAGAGACCCAGTACTTC.

In its sample, this clone was seen once. This rearrangement joins TRBV6-1 to TRBJ2-7, with 9 bases matching TRBD2. CDR3 length: 17 residues. From germline, CDR1 is MNHNS and CDR2 SASEGT. V trimming: 3 bases; J trimming: 0 bases; junction bases outside the gene matches: 9. The CDR3 reads CASSDPIAGAHSYEQYF. The CDR3 region has the DNA TGTGCCAGCAGTGACCCCATAGCGGGAGCGCACTCCTACGAGCAGTACTTC.

The V and J genes are TRBV7-9 and TRBJ2-5; perhaps TRBD2 as D (6 bases). CDR3 length: 17 residues. V lost 1 base and J 3 bases, leaving 18 bases between the germline ends. Per germline, CDR1 SEHNR and CDR2 FQNEAQ (reference sequence). The DNA of the CDR3 is TGTGCCAGCAGCTTAGTTTTCGGGTCGGGGGAAAAAGAGACCCAGTACTTC. It yields the protein CASSLVFGSGEKETQYF. The full variable domain, rest sourced from reference TRBV7-9 and TRBJ2-5, is DTGVSQNPRHKITKRGQNVTFRCDPISEHNRLYWYRQTLGQGPEFLTYFQNEAQLEKSRLLSDRFSAERPKGSFSTLEIQRTEQGDSAMYLCASSLVFGSGEKETQYFGPGTRLLVL.

The rearrangement uses TRBV25-1 and TRBJ2-2; possibly TRBD2 for D (5 bases). Looked up from germline, CDR1 is MGHDK and CDR2 is SYGVNS. This CDR3 spans 17 amino acids. V lost 7 bases and J lost 0, with 18 bases in between. The CDR3 sequence: CASNYTGRLSNTGELFF. CDR3 DNA: TGTGCCAGCAATTATACGGGGAGACTTTCGAACACCGGGGAGCTGTTTTTT.

This chain uses TRBV6-1 with TRBJ1-3, with unresolved D. Trimming shortened V by 1 base and J by 0 bases, and 7 bases separated the two germline ends. Germline CDR1 and CDR2: MNHNS and SASEGT. CDR3 length: 15 residues. As DNA, the CDR3 is TGTGCCAGCAGTGAAGGACATTACTCTGGAAACACCATATATTTT. Protein sequence: CASSEGHYSGNTIYF.

The chain joins TRBV4-3 to TRBJ2-7; TRBD2 matches 10 bases. CDR1 and CDR2 from the germline V gene are LGHNA and YSLEER. The ends lost 1 base at V and 2 bases at J; junction bases unmatched: 2. The CDR3 has 15 amino acids. The CDR3: CASSQVLAGTYEQYF. The DNA of the CDR3 is TGCGCCAGCAGCCAAGTACTAGCGGGGACCTACGAGCAGTACTTC.

This chain joins TRBV28 and TRBJ1-3; no definite D call. Germline V CDR1 and CDR2: MDHEN, SYDVKM. The germline V and J ends were trimmed by 3 bases and 0 bases, with 6 bases remaining between them. This CDR3 region has 14 residues. The CDR3 nucleotides read TGTGCCAGCAGTTTTCAAAACTCTGGAAACACCATATATTTT. Residues: CASSFQNSGNTIYF.

This sequence joins TRBV27 and TRBJ1-6; D perhaps matches TRBD1 (6 bases). V was cut by 7 bases and J by 4 bases, with 17 bases left in between. This CDR3 comprises 16 residues. Germline-derived CDR1 and CDR2 are MNHEY and SMNVEV (reference sequence). The CDR3 reads CASNTRGEGYNSPLHF. DNA for the CDR3: TGTGCCAGCAATACCAGGGGCGAGGGATATAATTCACCCCTCCACTTT.

CDR3 in amino acids: CASSPGPGQGTDTQYF. Written as DNA, the CDR3 is TGCGCCAGCAGCCCTGGCCCAGGACAGGGAACAGATACGCAGTATTTT. V and J are TRBV5-1 and TRBJ2-3; the match to TRBD1 covers 8 bases. The length of the CDR3 is 16 residues. V shed 4 bases, J shed 3 bases, and the junction held 10 bases outside the gene matches. CDR1 and CDR2 (germline): SGHRS, YFSETQ. The variable domain in full, completed from reference TRBV5-1 and TRBJ2-3, reads KAGVTQTPRYLIKTRGQQVTLSCSPISGHRSVSWYQQTPGQGLQFLFEYFSETQRNKGNFPGRFSGRQFSNSRSEMNVSTLELGDSALYLCASSPGPGQGTDTQYFGPGTRLTVL.

The rearrangement uses TRBV5-8 and TRBJ2-1, with a possible D match to TRBD2 (5 bases). Trimming shortened V by 2 bases and J by 1 base, and 7 bases separated the two germline ends. The CDR3 consists of 14 residues. CDR1 and CDR2 (germline): SGHTS, YDEGEE. Here the CDR3 DNA reads TGTGCCAGCAGCTTCGGGGTTTCCTACAATGAGCAGTTCTTC. It yields the protein CASSFGVSYNEQFF.

This clone has a handful of counts. The chain employs TRBV30 and TRBJ2-3; D may be TRBD2 (6 bases). This CDR3 spans 14 amino acids. The ends were cut back, 2 bases at V and 3 bases at J, with 12 bases in the middle. Germline V lookup: CDR1 GTSNPN, CDR2 SVGIG (reference sequence). The CDR3 nucleotides read TGTGCCTGGAGTAGCGGAAGCGGGACAGATACGCAGTATTTT. Translated: CAWSSGSGTDTQYF.